These 27 T cell receptor beta chains originate from one sample sequenced in a study of human T cells and chemical hapten exposure. Time point reported: patch test 1, 2 weeks after DPC sensitization. Treatment described: therapeutic diphenylcyclopropenone sensitization with weekly scalp DPC. TCRdb called the RACE reads again in MiXCR, with one record for every CDR3 protein. The sample carries more than 90,000 distinct CDR3 sequences, about 10% recorded once. This sample comprised whole blood, obtained in connection with sensitization to the hapten diphenylcyclopropenone (DPC). The receptors were gathered from a man between 40 and 49 years old with alopecia areata. Some clones in this sample may be carry-over from other donors' samples.

The chain carries TRBV12-3 or TRBV12-4 and TRBJ1-5; no clear D. The CDR3 is made up of 13 amino acids. The V end lost 3 bases, the J end lost 4 bases, and 7 bases lay between the germline ends. For the CDR3, the DNA is TGTGCCAGCAGTTTGATCAGGAATCAGCCCCAGCATTTT. This codes for CASSLIRNQPQHF.

This chain connects TRBV29-1 to TRBJ2-5, with 12 bases matching TRBD2. Germline trimming cut 7 bases from V and 4 bases from J; bases unmatched to any gene: 4. The CDR3 is 13 amino acids. The germline V gene has CDR1 SQVTM and CDR2 ANQGSEA. DNA for the CDR3: TGCAGCGGCGAACTAGCGGGAGGAGAGACCCAGTACTTC. Residues: CSGELAGGETQYF.

The chain joins TRBV19 to TRBJ1-5, with 11 positions matching TRBD1. Trimming removed 7 bases from V and 6 bases from J; junction bases left unmatched: 11. CDR3 size: 16 residues. Germline V gives CDR1 LNHDA, CDR2 SQIVND (reference sequence). CDR3 sequence: CASTTPRTGGGQPQHF. CDR3 bases: TGTGCCAGTACCACTCCTAGGACAGGGGGCGGTCAGCCCCAGCATTTT.

This clonotype was observed a few times. The chain links TRBV12-3 or TRBV12-4 to TRBJ2-1; 8 nucleotides line up with TRBD2. The length of the CDR3 is 22 residues. The junction had 25 bases not matched to a gene; V was cut back by 5 bases and J by 1 base. CDR3 in amino acids: CASSPQRGSSGPRPGSYNEQFF. Here the CDR3 DNA reads TGTGCCAGCAGTCCTCAAAGGGGGTCTAGCGGGCCCCGCCCAGGGTCCTACAATGAGCAGTTCTTC.

This sequence joins TRBV6-2 or TRBV6-3 and TRBJ2-1; D gene uncertain. Germline V lookup: CDR1 MNHEY, CDR2 SVGEGT. CDR3 length equals 13 residues. V lost 7 bases and J 9 bases, leaving 16 bases between the germline ends. The CDR3 bases are TGTGCCAGCACCCTTTTCCCTCGGACTGAGCAGTTCTTC. Protein sequence: CASTLFPRTEQFF.

The sample holds many counts of this clonotype. The chain carries TRBV29-1 and TRBJ1-1; no reliable D call. V was clipped by 5 bases and J by 6 bases, with 10 bases between them. The CDR3 runs to 11 residues. Germline V lookup: CDR1 SQVTM, CDR2 ANQGSEA. The CDR3 loop is CSVTDGPEAFF. The CDR3 coding sequence is TGCAGCGTTACGGACGGTCCTGAAGCTTTCTTT.

V usage is TRBV7-2 and J usage is TRBJ2-5; a possible D gene is TRBD2 (6 bases). Deletions cut 3 bases from V and 1 base from J, with 15 bases between. Germline values: CDR1 SGHTA, CDR2 FQGNSA. This CDR3 has 16 amino acids. The CDR3 loop reads CASSLVSGVSQETQYF. The CDR3, as DNA: TGTGCCAGCAGCTTGGTCTCGGGGGTCAGCCAAGAGACCCAGTACTTC.

Ten or more counts support this clonotype. The rearrangement uses TRBV29-1 and TRBJ2-7, with D uncertain. CDR3 size: 10 residues. Trimming cost V 7 bases and J 4 bases, with 8 bases left between them. The germline CDR1 and CDR2 sequences are SQVTM and ANQGSEA. The CDR3 bases are TGCAGCGGCCACGGGTACGAGCAGTACGTC. Amino acid sequence: CSGHGYEQYV.

This clonotype was seen more than once but under ten times. The rearrangement joins TRBV6-2 or TRBV6-3 to TRBJ1-1, with D unresolved. Germline CDR1 MNHEY, CDR2 SVGEGT. V gave up 6 bases and J gave up 1 base, with 12 bases separating them. The CDR3 covers 14 residues. The DNA for the CDR3 is TGTGCCAGCAGCTACCACGGAGCGAACACTGAAGCTTTCTTT. Its protein product is CASSYHGANTEAFF.

The V gene is TRBV6-2 or TRBV6-3, the J gene TRBJ2-7; 7 bases are shared with TRBD2. The CDR3 totals 14 residues. CDR1 is MNHEY and CDR2 is SVGEGT in the germline V gene. Germline trimming cut 7 bases from V and 1 base from J; bases unmatched to any gene: 7. CDR3 bases: TGTGCCAGCAACGCTGCTAGCGGTTCCTACGAGCAGTACGTC. This encodes CASNAASGSYEQYV.

In its sample, this clonotype was seen many times. The genes are TRBV12-3 or TRBV12-4 and TRBJ2-3; D unresolved. The V gene lost 2 bases and the J gene lost 2 bases, with 2 bases spanning the gap. This CDR3 region has 12 residues. The CDR3 loop is CASSLFTDTQYF. In nucleotides, the CDR3 is TGTGCCAGCAGTTTATTCACAGATACGCAGTATTTT.

This clonotype was seen a handful of times. The chain recombines TRBV23-1 with TRBJ2-5; TRBD1 matches at 7 bases. TRBV23-1 is marked as an open reading frame, function uncertain. The V and J ends lost 7 bases and 1 base, in that order; junction bases with no gene match: 3. This CDR3 contains 13 residues. CDR3 sequence: CASTRDSQETQYF. The CDR3 region has the DNA TGCGCCAGCACCCGGGACAGCCAAGAGACCCAGTACTTC.

The V and J genes are TRBV27 and TRBJ2-4; TRBD2 is a possible D gene (6 bases). Per germline, CDR1 MNHEY and CDR2 SMNVEV (reference sequence). The CDR3 runs 13 residues. The ends were cut back, 4 bases at V and 6 bases at J, with 10 bases in the middle. The CDR3 coding sequence is TGTGCCAGCAGTTGGGCTAGCGCAAACATTCAGTACTTC. This translates into CASSWASANIQYF.

This clonotype appeared a few times. The J gene is TRBJ2-3, the V gene TRBV7-2; 10 bases map to TRBD2. Germline V gives CDR1 SGHTA, CDR2 FQGNSA. The CDR3 is made up of 15 amino acids. Trimming took 5 bases from V and 2 from J; bases not matched to a gene: 4. For the CDR3, the DNA is TGTGCCAGCAGCAAAACTAGCGGGACCACAGATACGCAGTATTTT. As protein: CASSKTSGTTDTQYF. Full variable domain (missing parts from reference TRBV7-2 and TRBJ2-3): GAGVSQSPSNKVTEKGKDVELRCDPISGHTALYWYRQSLGQGLEFLIYFQGNSAPDKSGLPSDRFSAERTGGSVSTLTIQRTQQEDSAVYLCASSKTSGTTDTQYFGPGTRLTVL.

This clonotype came up many times. This chain uses TRBV29-1 with TRBJ1-5; D unclear. The germline V gene encodes CDR1 SQVTM and CDR2 ANQGSEA. The CDR3 covers 13 residues. V lost 4 bases to trimming and J lost 3 bases, with 10 bases between them. The DNA of the CDR3 is TGCAGCGTTGCCCGGGATACCAATCAGCCCCAGCATTTT. It is translated as CSVARDTNQPQHF.

This clonotype has a handful of counts. V gene TRBV11-1 combines with J gene TRBJ2-5; 9 bases fit TRBD1. The ends lost 6 bases at V and 4 bases at J; junction bases unmatched: 6. CDR1 and CDR2 from the germline V gene are SGHAT and FQDESV (reference sequence). The length of the CDR3 is 14 residues. The CDR3 DNA reads TGTGCCAGCAGTCGGGACAGGGTGTCAGAGACCCAGTACTTC. Its protein is CASSRDRVSETQYF. Looking up the rest from reference TRBV11-1 and TRBJ2-5 gives the full variable domain: EAEVAQSPRYKITEKSQAVAFWCDPISGHATLYWYRQILGQGPELLVQFQDESVVDDSQLPKDRFSAERLKGVDSTLKIQPAELGDSAMYLCASSRDRVSETQYFGPGTRLLVL.

V and J are TRBV12-3 or TRBV12-4 and TRBJ2-5; D might be TRBD1 (6 bases). Trimming stripped 0 bases from V and 7 bases from J, with 9 bases between. This CDR3 has 13 amino acids. CDR3 DNA: TGTGCCAGCAGTTTAGCGACAGGAAGGACCCAGTACTTC. It codes for CASSLATGRTQYF.

The chain is built from TRBV7-2 and TRBJ2-7; D is tentatively TRBD1 or TRBD2 (5 bases each). The germline V gene encodes CDR1 SGHTA and CDR2 FQGNSA. The CDR3 extends over 14 amino acids. V gave up 4 bases and J gave up 2 bases, with 12 bases separating them. This chain's CDR3 is CASSSGTAPYEQYF. For the CDR3, the DNA is TGTGCCAGCAGCTCCGGGACGGCACCCTACGAGCAGTACTTC.

This sequence joins TRBV5-6 and TRBJ1-2; tentative D call: TRBD1 (6 bases). CDR1 and CDR2 (germline): SGHDT, YYEEEE. This CDR3 comprises 13 residues. V gave up 6 bases and J gave up 7 bases, with 16 bases separating them. The CDR3 is CASNLDRVVGYTF. CDR3 in DNA: TGTGCCAGCAACCTGGACAGAGTGGTTGGCTACACCTTC.

The sample holds a few counts of this clonotype. This chain connects TRBV6-6 to TRBJ2-2, with D unclear. CDR1 is MNHNY and CDR2 is SVGAGI in the germline V gene (reference sequence). The CDR3 has 13 residues. V lost 7 bases to trimming and J lost 0 bases, with 6 bases between them. The CDR3 sequence: CASTPSNTGELFF. CDR3 nucleotide sequence: TGTGCCAGCACCCCATCGAACACCGGGGAGCTGTTTTTT.

The V gene is TRBV28, the J gene TRBJ2-3, with D possibly matching TRBD2 (6 bases). CDR1 and CDR2 from the germline V gene are MDHEN and SYDVKM. V was trimmed by 1 base and J by 1 base, leaving 9 bases between them. The CDR3 is 15 amino acids. The CDR3 DNA reads as TGTGCCAGCAGTTTATTTACGGGAGGCACAGATACGCAGTATTTT. Protein: CASSLFTGGTDTQYF.

This clonotype was recorded many times. This chain uses TRBV2 with TRBJ1-5; 10 nucleotides line up with TRBD1. CDR1 is SNHLY and CDR2 is FYNNEI in the germline V gene. V was pared by 6 bases and J by 5 bases, with 7 bases of the junction left unmatched. The CDR3 length is 15 residues. CDR3 bases: TGTGCCAGCAGGGGGGACAGGGGCAACCATCAGCCCCAGCATTTT. Translating gives CASRGDRGNHQPQHF.

The J gene is TRBJ1-2, the V gene TRBV7-8; the D gene is possibly TRBD1 (5 bases). Germline loops: CDR1 SGHVS, CDR2 FQNEAQ. Trimming shortened V by 2 bases and J by 4 bases, and 14 bases separated the two germline ends. CDR3 size: 15 residues. CDR3 sequence: CASSLSGGVGYGYTF. CDR3 DNA sequence: TGTGCCAGCAGCTTATCGGGGGGGGTCGGCTATGGCTACACCTTC.

This clonotype appeared a few times. This sequence joins TRBV7-9 and TRBJ2-7; perhaps TRBD1 as D (5 bases). Germline CDR1 reads SEHNR; CDR2 reads FQNEAQ (reference sequence). The CDR3 runs to 13 residues. With 3 bases removed from V and 3 bases from J, the gap between germline ends came to 9 bases. The CDR3 here is CASSFSGNYEQYF. The CDR3, as DNA: TGTGCCAGCAGCTTCTCAGGGAACTACGAGCAGTACTTC.

Points on this clonotype: At one end, the junction sequence differs from germline, possibly due to a read error. V is TRBV15 and J is TRBJ1-1; no clear D. The V gene's germline CDR1 is LNHNV and CDR2 YYDKDF (reference sequence). The length of the CDR3 is 13 residues. The CDR3 reads CATSRDTFEPMRF. CDR3 DNA sequence: TGTGCCACCAGCAGAGATACCTTTGAGCCCATGAGGTTT.

The V and J genes are TRBV5-1 and TRBJ2-7, with 10 bases aligning to TRBD1. Per germline, CDR1 SGHRS and CDR2 YFSETQ. J lost 5 bases, V lost 0 bases, and 2 bases had no gene match. This CDR3 contains 14 residues. The CDR3 reads CASSLVGTGDEQYF. The DNA of the CDR3 is TGCGCCAGCAGCTTGGTGGGGACAGGGGACGAGCAGTACTTC.

This clonotype was counted a few times. V gene TRBV11-3 combines with J gene TRBJ2-3; the D is unclear. The germline gives CDR1 SGHNT, CDR2 YENEEA. The length of the CDR3 is 14 residues. V was cut by 2 bases and J by 4 bases, with 10 bases left in between. CDR3 sequence reads: CASSLTAYSDTQYF. The CDR3 DNA reads TGTGCCAGCAGCTTAACGGCCTACTCAGATACGCAGTATTTT.